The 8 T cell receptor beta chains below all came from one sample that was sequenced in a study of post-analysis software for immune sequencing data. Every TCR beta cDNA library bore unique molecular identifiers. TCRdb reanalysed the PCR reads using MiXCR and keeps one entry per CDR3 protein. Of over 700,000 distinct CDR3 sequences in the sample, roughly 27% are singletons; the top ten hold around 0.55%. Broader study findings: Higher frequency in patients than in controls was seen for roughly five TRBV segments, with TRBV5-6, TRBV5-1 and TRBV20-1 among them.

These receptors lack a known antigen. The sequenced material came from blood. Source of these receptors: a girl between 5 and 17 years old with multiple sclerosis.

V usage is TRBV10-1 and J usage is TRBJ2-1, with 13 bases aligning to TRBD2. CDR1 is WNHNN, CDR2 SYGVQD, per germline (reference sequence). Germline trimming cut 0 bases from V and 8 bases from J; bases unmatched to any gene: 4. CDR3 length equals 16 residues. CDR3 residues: CASSESRTSGSHEQFF. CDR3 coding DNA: TGCGCCAGCAGTGAGTCAAGGACTAGCGGGAGTCATGAGCAGTTCTTC.

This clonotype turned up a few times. The CDR3 here is CASSVGDRGGNEKLFF. Here the CDR3 DNA reads TGTGCCAGCAGCGTAGGTGACAGGGGAGGTAATGAAAAACTGTTTTTT. V and J are TRBV9 and TRBJ1-4; 8 positions match TRBD1. Germline V gene data show CDR1 as SGDLS and CDR2 as YYNGEE. Trimming removed 0 bases from V and 4 bases from J; junction bases left unmatched: 5. The CDR3 totals 16 residues.

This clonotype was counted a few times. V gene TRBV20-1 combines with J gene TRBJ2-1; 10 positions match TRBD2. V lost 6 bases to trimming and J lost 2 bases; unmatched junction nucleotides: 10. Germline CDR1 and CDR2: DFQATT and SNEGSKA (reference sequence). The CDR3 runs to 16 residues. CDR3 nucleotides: TGCAGTGCGAGGATAAAACTAGCGGGACCCTACAATGAGCAGTTCTTC. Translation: CSARIKLAGPYNEQFF.

The CDR3 sequence is CASSQVPETGYQQETQYF. The CDR3 nucleotides read TGTGCCAGCAGCCAAGTCCCCGAGACAGGGTACCAACAAGAGACCCAGTACTTC. V is TRBV14 and J is TRBJ2-5; 7 bases are shared with TRBD1. In germline, CDR1 is SGHDN, CDR2 FVKESK. The CDR3 is 18 residues long. Trimming at V came to 1 base and at J to 2 bases, leaving 13 bases not matched to a gene.

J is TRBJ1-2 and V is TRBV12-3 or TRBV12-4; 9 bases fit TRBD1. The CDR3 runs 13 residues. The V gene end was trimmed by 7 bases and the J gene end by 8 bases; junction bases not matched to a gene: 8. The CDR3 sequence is CASTRDRVGGYTF. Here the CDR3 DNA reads TGTGCCAGCACGAGGGACAGGGTTGGCGGCTACACCTTC.

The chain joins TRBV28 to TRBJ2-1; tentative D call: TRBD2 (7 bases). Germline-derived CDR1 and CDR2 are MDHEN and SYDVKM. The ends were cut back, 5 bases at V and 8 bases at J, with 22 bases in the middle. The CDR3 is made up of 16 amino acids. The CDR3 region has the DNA TGTGCCAGCAGTGGGGGGAGGGGGGCCTCCTGGGATGAGCAGTTCTTC. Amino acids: CASSGGRGASWDEQFF.

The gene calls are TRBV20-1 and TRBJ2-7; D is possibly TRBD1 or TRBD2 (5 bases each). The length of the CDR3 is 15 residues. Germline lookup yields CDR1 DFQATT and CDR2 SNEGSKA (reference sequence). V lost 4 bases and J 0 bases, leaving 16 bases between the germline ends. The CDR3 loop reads CSAKKPGRFSYEQYF. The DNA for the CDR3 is TGCAGTGCTAAGAAACCGGGACGGTTCTCCTACGAGCAGTACTTC.

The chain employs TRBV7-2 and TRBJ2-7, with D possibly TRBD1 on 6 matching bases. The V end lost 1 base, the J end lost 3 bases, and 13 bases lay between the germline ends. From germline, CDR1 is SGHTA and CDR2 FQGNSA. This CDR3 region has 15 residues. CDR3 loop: CASSLGGLVGYEQYF. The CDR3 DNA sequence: TGTGCCAGCAGCTTAGGGGGGCTAGTAGGCTACGAGCAGTACTTC. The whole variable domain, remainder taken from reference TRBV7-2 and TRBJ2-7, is GAGVSQSPSNKVTEKGKDVELRCDPISGHTALYWYRQSLGQGLEFLIYFQGNSAPDKSGLPSDRFSAERTGGSVSTLTIQRTQQEDSAVYLCASSLGGLVGYEQYFGPGTRLTVT.